This T cell receptor beta chain was obtained from a study of T cells after somatic rescue of genetic block (dated by TCRdb to the early 2020s). Turning to the overall study: The study assessed how robust, over the long term, a T-cell system was when the system had developed through somatic rescue of a genetic block in T-cell development.

CDR1 and CDR2 are drawn from the germline V gene: SGHTA, FQGNSA. V and J are truncated by 1 base and 5 bases respectively, leaving an intervening sequence of 12 bases. From the cysteine up to the phenylalanine, the CDR3 has a length of 15 residues. Just CDR3 DNA is preserved here, 45 bases in frame from base 1. In regard to this clone: Its antigen remains unidentified. One base away there is no much larger clone; base qualities are not given.

To prepare the library, the immunoSEQ multiplex PCR assay was applied. The source is immuneACCESS, and TCRdb retained only in-frame sequences with V and J called. Part of the clones is not carried over; for the studies checked, unresolved V genes explain less than half of this, and the remainder is unexplained. Within this sample are about 88,000 clones, with 85% to 90% of them counted one time only. The ten largest account for around 1.6% of the sample. The chain is assembled from TRBV7-2 and TRBJ2-1; D gene: possibly TRBD1, on 5 matching bases. What was sequenced was peripheral blood mononuclear cells (PBMCs). This clonotype originated in a woman in her late teens or twenties. The CDR3: CASSLEWAGNNEQFF. In nucleotide form, the sequence is TGTGCCAGCAGCTTAGAGTGGGCAGGGAACAATGAGCAGTTCTTC.